The 23 T cell receptor beta chains presented below share a single source sample, sequenced in a study of neurological immune-mediated disorders. TCRdb analysed the 5' RACE reads with MiXCR anew, one entry per CDR3 protein. The repertoire consists of 66,000 or so distinct CDR3 sequences, with about 4.9% occurring once and the leading ten covering 6.5% to 7.5%. The source material was PBMCs. The origin of the receptors is a man aged 25-40 years with multiple sclerosis.

This clonotype was counted many times. The chain has TRBV3-1 and TRBJ2-2, with D possibly matching TRBD1 (6 bases). The CDR3 is 15 amino acids. Germline V gene data show CDR1 as LGHDT and CDR2 as YNNKEL (reference sequence). The V end was cut by 4 bases, the J end by 4 bases, with 13 bases between. In nucleotides, the CDR3 is TGTGCCAGCAGCCCACAGGGAAGCATCACCGGGGAGCTGTTTTTT. It yields the protein CASSPQGSITGELFF.

This clonotype was counted many times. The chain uses TRBV4-2 and TRBJ2-3; 9 positions match TRBD1. The V gene end was trimmed by 1 base and the J gene end by 6 bases; junction bases not matched to a gene: 5. CDR1 and CDR2 from the germline V gene are LGHNA and YNFKEQ. The CDR3 is made up of 15 amino acids. The CDR3 DNA sequence: TGTGCCAGCAGCCAAGGGGGGACAGGGTCGGATACGCAGTATTTT. It is translated as CASSQGGTGSDTQYF.

This clonotype was counted at least ten times. The J gene is TRBJ2-1, the V gene TRBV15; D remains ambiguous. The V and J ends lost 0 bases and 3 bases respectively, with 12 bases between them. Germline V gene sequence: CDR1 LNHNV, CDR2 YYDKDF (reference sequence). This CDR3 has 16 residues. CDR3 protein: CATSRDKQRGYNEQFF. Here the CDR3 DNA reads TGTGCCACCAGCAGAGATAAACAACGCGGCTACAATGAGCAGTTCTTC.

This clonotype was seen at least ten times. The chain joins TRBV4-1 to TRBJ1-2; a possible D gene is TRBD1 (5 bases). V was pared by 1 base and J by 8 bases, with 11 bases between. In germline, CDR1 is MGHRA, CDR2 YSYEKL. This CDR3 is 13 amino acids long. Here the CDR3 DNA reads TGCGCCAGCAGCCAAGGACAAGGGGTCGGCTACACCTTC. It yields the protein CASSQGQGVGYTF.

This clonotype was seen at least ten times. The chain joins TRBV12-3 or TRBV12-4 to TRBJ2-2; tentative D call: TRBD1 (6 bases). The V and J ends lost 5 bases and 6 bases respectively, with 22 bases between them. This CDR3 spans 17 amino acids. The CDR3 sequence is CASSPHYRVGTPGELFF. CDR3 sequence (DNA): TGTGCCAGCAGTCCTCATTACAGGGTTGGTACACCCGGGGAGCTGTTTTTT.

This clonotype was recorded at least ten times. The chain employs TRBV5-1 and TRBJ1-1, with D possibly being TRBD1 (5 bases). Germline-derived CDR1 and CDR2 are SGHRS and YFSETQ. V lost 3 bases and J 4 bases, leaving 19 bases between the germline ends. This CDR3 has 16 amino acids. The DNA of the CDR3 is TGCGCCAGCAGCTGGGGCATAAGACAGAGAAGCACTGAAGCTTTCTTT. Translating it yields CASSWGIRQRSTEAFF.

Many counts were recorded for this clonotype. This rearrangement joins TRBV29-1 to TRBJ2-2; 12 nucleotides match TRBD1. V was clipped by 7 bases and J by 7 bases; unmatched bases: 13. This CDR3 region has 16 residues. Per the germline V gene, CDR1 is SQVTM and CDR2 is ANQGSEA. This CDR3 is CSAARPGQGANGELFF. The CDR3 DNA reads as TGCAGCGCCGCTAGACCGGGACAGGGGGCGAACGGGGAGCTGTTTTTT.

This clonotype was recorded many times. The chain employs TRBV19 and TRBJ2-1, with unresolved D. The CDR3 is 14 amino acids. Trimming removed 3 bases at V and 4 bases at J, with 10 bases between. Germline values: CDR1 LNHDA, CDR2 SQIVND (reference sequence). For the CDR3, the DNA is TGTGCCAGTAGTATCTCCGACGGTTACAATGAGCAGTTCTTC. Translation: CASSISDGYNEQFF.

This clonotype was detected many times. V usage is TRBV9 and J usage is TRBJ2-5; no clear D. The CDR3 has 14 amino acids. The germline CDR1 and CDR2 sequences are SGDLS and YYNGEE. Trimming took off 3 bases at V and 0 bases at J, with 9 bases between the two ends. The CDR3 nucleotides are TGTGCCAGCAGCGCCCAGGCCTACCAAGAGACCCAGTACTTC. It codes for CASSAQAYQETQYF.

Ten or more counts support this clonotype. The J gene is TRBJ1-1, the V gene TRBV10-3; 8 bases agree with TRBD1. With V trimmed by 3 bases and J by 10 bases, 10 bases remained unmatched. Germline V gene data show CDR1 as ENHRY and CDR2 as SYGVKD. The CDR3 runs to 14 residues. This CDR3 is CAISEGQGAWGAFF. The CDR3 region has the DNA TGTGCCATCAGTGAAGGGCAGGGGGCGTGGGGAGCTTTCTTT.

This clonotype was observed many times. The chain combines TRBV20-1 with TRBJ1-1; no clear D. V lost 1 base and J lost 0, with 9 bases in between. The CDR3 loop spans 14 amino acids. Germline loops: CDR1 DFQATT, CDR2 SNEGSKA (reference sequence). The CDR3: CSARVGSLNTEAFF. The CDR3 region has the DNA TGCAGTGCTAGAGTAGGGTCCCTGAACACTGAAGCTTTCTTT.

This clonotype was observed at least ten times. The chain uses TRBV9 and TRBJ2-3; 7 bases agree with TRBD1. Germline-derived CDR1 and CDR2 are SGDLS and YYNGEE. The length of the CDR3 is 16 residues. The V segment lost 0 bases and the J segment 4 bases; nucleotides outside the gene matches: 8. The CDR3 coding sequence is TGTGCCAGCAGCGTAGAGGGAACAGGGGTTCCAGATACGCAGTATTTT. This sequence encodes CASSVEGTGVPDTQYF.

This clonotype was counted ten times or more. This chain links TRBV10-2 with TRBJ2-3; D is possibly TRBD2 (5 bases). This CDR3 spans 16 amino acids. The germline CDR1 and CDR2 sequences are WSHSY and SAAADI. V was shortened by 6 bases and J by 2 bases, with 18 bases between the two germline ends. CDR3 coding DNA: TGCGCCAGCAGGAAGGACTCCCCTTTTCCCACAGATACGCAGTATTTT. It translates to CASRKDSPFPTDTQYF.

This clonotype was seen repeatedly, ten times or more. The chain is built from TRBV20-1 and TRBJ1-2; D is ambiguous. Trimming removed 2 bases at V and 2 bases at J, with 12 bases between. This CDR3 comprises 14 residues. The germline V gene encodes CDR1 DFQATT and CDR2 SNEGSKA (reference sequence). The CDR3 sequence: CSARYPEQNYGYTF. The CDR3 nucleotides read TGCAGTGCTAGATATCCGGAGCAGAACTATGGCTACACCTTC.

This clonotype occurred many times. The chain couples TRBV6-6 to TRBJ2-3; D unresolved. CDR3 size: 12 residues. Germline values: CDR1 MNHNY, CDR2 SVGAGI (reference sequence). The ends were cut back, 2 bases at V and 6 bases at J, with 6 bases in the middle. As DNA, the CDR3 is TGTGCCAGCAGTTACCCGCGGGATACGCAGTATTTT. The encoded protein is CASSYPRDTQYF.

In its sample, this clonotype was seen many times. The chain has TRBV5-1 and TRBJ1-4; D may be TRBD1 (5 bases). The CDR3 is made up of 14 amino acids. The germline V and J ends were trimmed by 6 bases and 8 bases, with 17 bases remaining between them. Germline CDR1 reads SGHRS; CDR2 reads YFSETQ. In DNA form, the CDR3 reads TGCGCCAGCACCCTGGGGGGTTCTGGGGAAAAACTGTTTTTT. This translates into CASTLGGSGEKLFF. Full variable domain (outside the CDR3, taken from reference TRBV5-1 and TRBJ1-4): KAGVTQTPRYLIKTRGQQVTLSCSPISGHRSVSWYQQTPGQGLQFLFEYFSETQRNKGNFPGRFSGRQFSNSRSEMNVSTLELGDSALYLCASTLGGSGEKLFFGSGTQLSVL.

This clonotype was seen repeatedly, ten times or more. The chain has TRBV20-1 and TRBJ2-1; no clear D gene. The germline gives CDR1 DFQATT, CDR2 SNEGSKA (reference sequence). This CDR3 region has 13 residues. Between the trimmed V and J ends, which lost 0 bases and 7 bases, there was a span of 10 bases. The chain's CDR3 is CSARDPNQNEQFF. CDR3 nucleotide sequence: TGCAGTGCTAGAGATCCCAACCAGAATGAGCAGTTCTTC.

This clonotype showed up many times. The chain's CDR3 is CSAPDNTGELFF. CDR3 bases: TGCAGTGCTCCCGATAACACCGGGGAGCTGTTTTTT. The chain couples TRBV20-1 to TRBJ2-2, with no clear D. The CDR3 extends over 12 amino acids. Germline CDR1 and CDR2: DFQATT and SNEGSKA (reference sequence). V was cut by 5 bases and J by 2 bases, with 6 bases left in between.

The chain combines TRBV20-1 with TRBJ1-1; no firm D call. Trimming took off 5 bases at V and 1 base at J, with 14 bases between the two ends. The CDR3 loop spans 14 amino acids. The germline CDR1 and CDR2 sequences are DFQATT and SNEGSKA (reference sequence). The CDR3 DNA follows: TGCAGTGCTCCGGAGATAAATTGGAACACTGAAGCTTTCTTT. It codes for CSAPEINWNTEAFF.

This clonotype was seen many times. The chain is built from TRBV5-6 and TRBJ2-5; D perhaps matches TRBD2 (5 bases). There are 14 residues in the CDR3. In germline, CDR1 is SGHDT, CDR2 YYEEEE. The V end lost 0 bases, the J end lost 9 bases, and 15 bases lay between the germline ends. DNA for the CDR3: TGTGCCAGCAGCTTGGTTGGTCCCGGGGTGGCCCAGTACTTC. It is translated as CASSLVGPGVAQYF.

This clonotype showed up just a few times. V is TRBV7-2 and J is TRBJ2-3; tentatively, D is TRBD2 (6 bases). Germline loops: CDR1 SGHTA, CDR2 FQGNSA. There are 13 residues in the CDR3. Trimming stripped 2 bases from V and 5 bases from J, with 8 bases between. CDR3 nucleotide sequence: TGTGCCAGCAGCTTACGGCGGGGAGATACGCAGTATTTT. This translates into CASSLRRGDTQYF.

This clonotype has a count of ten or more. V usage is TRBV5-1 and J usage is TRBJ1-2; unclear D gene. The CDR3 is 14 amino acids. CDR1 is SGHRS and CDR2 is YFSETQ in the germline V gene. Trimming removed 2 bases at V and 6 bases at J, with 14 bases between. The CDR3 here is CASSFGRNVNGYTF. DNA for the CDR3: TGCGCCAGCAGCTTCGGCAGGAACGTCAATGGCTACACCTTC.

This clonotype was observed at least ten times. The rearrangement uses TRBV6-5 and TRBJ1-1; weak D call: TRBD1 (5 bases). The CDR3 is 12 residues long. Germline V CDR1 and CDR2: MNHEY, SVGAGI. Trimming removed 8 bases at V and 5 bases at J, with 12 bases between. This chain's CDR3 is CASQSGVTEAFF. The CDR3 nucleotides are TGTGCCAGCCAGTCGGGGGTTACTGAAGCTTTCTTT.